This entry concerns a single T cell receptor (beta chain). This clonotype was counted ten times or more. There is no known antigen for this receptor. Per-nucleotide qualities are absent, and no much larger clonotype sits a single base away. The time point label for this specimen denotes: patch test 3, about 24 weeks after DPC sensitization. The intended sense of this specimen's treatment or condition label: therapeutic diphenylcyclopropenone sensitization with weekly scalp DPC. At every patch-test visit, the blood draw took place before the patch test was put on. Eligible patients were aged 18 to 70, diagnosed with alopecia, deemed suitable for DPC therapy, and excluded if pregnant. Total RNA was extracted from unfractionated whole blood that had been collected in Tempus Blood RNA tubes. This record comes from a study of human T cells and chemical hapten exposure listed by TCRdb under 2021. General notes on the study: For sensitization, 2% DPC in acetone was applied to a 2 cm by 2 cm area of upper inner arm skin. Patch tests used Finn chambers with 0.01% DPC on the upper back, scored after 6 days by International Contact Dermatitis Research Group standards. Libraries were pooled for sequencing, and variation in per-sample TCR yields was attributed mainly to small differences in library volumes within the pool. Blood was sampled from patients pre-sensitization (week 0) and at 2, 6 and about 24 weeks after DPC sensitization. The mostly female patient cohort included alopecia areata with under or over 50% scalp involvement, alopecia totalis and alopecia universalis. Blood for TCR sequencing was provided by twenty-nine alopecia patients at one to four time points (pre-sensitization, 2, 6 and 24 weeks). In alopecia patients, the study followed how the peripheral blood TCR repertoire changed in vivo over primary and secondary sensitization to diphenylcyclopropenone (DPC), a hapten. Patients additionally received weekly therapeutic DPC doses to the scalp throughout the approximately 24-week study period.

Findings and caveats that apply to the study as a whole: Compared with pre-sensitization or healthy control sets, expanded TCRs formed significantly more large CDR3 similarity clusters, which is consistent with antigen-driven responses. After repeated subsampling, changes were observed in the strength of the expansion versus patch-test correlation and in the threshold at which the correlation became significant. Patch test score correlated positively with the number of PT1 expanded TCRs, reaching significance at thresholds 8, 16 and 32 but not at 4. No change with DPC sensitization was found in the number of TCRs above 1 in 1000 frequency, and no evidence of global repertoire structure alterations was found. Alopecia, a presumed autoimmune disease, was present in all patients, so the immune response of the patients might differ from that of healthy individuals.

The library was obtained by RACE. The data were produced on a NextSeq 500. During library preparation, unique molecular identifiers were attached to individual cDNA molecules so that TCRs could be counted quantitatively and reproducibly. Each blood RNA sample was used to sequence both TCR alpha and TCR beta chains. Regarding the original processing steps: Samples had a median of around 92,000 TCRs, with a range from about 23,224 to 750,000. The Decombinator software suite was used to annotate V, J and CDR3 in the TCR reads. For PS versus PT1 abundance plots, all samples were subsampled to the same number of TCRs (28,000). TCRs were defined as expanded if absent before sensitization and observed at least eight times at the 2-week time point. TCRdb's own reprocessing of the public reads used fastp at Q25 and MiXCR and kept productive beta chains. Rows matching on CDR3 protein sequence are summarized as one entry with the most common DNA and genes. In this record, the V and J calls reflect TCRdb's handling and not the investigators' own analysis. For this sample there are about 84,000 distinct CDR3 sequences; about 10% appear just once. The ten largest make up around 3.7% of the sample.

The sequences come from whole blood, collected in connection with sensitization to the hapten diphenylcyclopropenone (DPC). The sequence derives from a woman in her fifties or sixties with alopecia areata. Some clones in this sample may be carry-over from other donors' samples.

The sequence in DNA is TGTGCCAGCAGCCCCGCCACCGGCGGAAACACCATATATTTT. Its translation reads: CASSPATGGNTIYF. The V and J segments used are TRBV6-2 or TRBV6-3 and TRBJ1-3; the D gene is unclear. The germline V gene encodes CDR1 MNHEY and CDR2 SVGEGT. The junction carries 13 bases between V and J, which are trimmed by 6 bases and 4 bases respectively. The CDR3 contains 14 residues, cysteine and phenylalanine counted. The kept DNA is CDR3 alone, 42 bases in frame from the first base.